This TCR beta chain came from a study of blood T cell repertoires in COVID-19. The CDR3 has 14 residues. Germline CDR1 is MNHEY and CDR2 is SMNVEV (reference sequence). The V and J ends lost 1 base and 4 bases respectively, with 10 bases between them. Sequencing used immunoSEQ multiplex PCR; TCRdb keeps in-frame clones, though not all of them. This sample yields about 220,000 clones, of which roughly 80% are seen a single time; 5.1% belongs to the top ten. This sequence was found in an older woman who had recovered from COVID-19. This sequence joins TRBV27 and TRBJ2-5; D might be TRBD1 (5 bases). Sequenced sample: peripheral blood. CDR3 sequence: CASSLLGDRETQYF. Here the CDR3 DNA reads TGTGCCAGCAGTTTATTAGGGGATCGAGAGACCCAGTACTTC.